Below are 29 T cell receptor beta chains sequenced from a single sample in a study of OX40 agonist ivuxolimab in advanced cancers. Repertoires were generated with immunoSEQ multiplex PCR, while TCRdb's copy carries only in-frame clones and drops some. The sample carries roughly 75,000 clones, about 86% recorded once. This specimen was CD4+ or CD8+ T cells sorted from blood, taken in a trial of the OX40 agonist ivuxolimab. These receptors all come from an adult with an advanced solid tumor such as melanoma, head and neck, liver or kidney cancer.

The V and J genes are TRBV7-6 and TRBJ1-3; weak D call: TRBD1 (5 bases). The CDR3 sequence is 14 residues long. Germline V CDR1 and CDR2: SGHVS, FNYEAQ. V lost 8 bases to trimming and J lost 0 bases, with 11 bases between them. For the CDR3, the DNA is TGTGCCAGCCGACAGTCGCACTCTGGAAACACCATATATTTT. This translates into CASRQSHSGNTIYF.

The chain couples TRBV5-8 to TRBJ2-1; 9 bases agree with TRBD1. Germline assignment: CDR1 SGHTS and CDR2 YDEGEE. The CDR3 runs 14 residues. V shed 4 bases and J 4 bases; nucleotides not matched to a gene: 3. In DNA form, the CDR3 reads TGTGCCAGCAGCACCGGACAGGGGTACAATGAGCAGTTCTTC. Translating gives CASSTGQGYNEQFF.

The chain uses TRBV2 and TRBJ1-5; maybe TRBD1 (6 bases). Between the trimmed V and J ends, which lost 6 bases and 5 bases, there was a span of 14 bases. The CDR3 runs to 14 residues. The germline CDR1 and CDR2 sequences are SNHLY and FYNNEI. CDR3 nucleotide sequence: TGTGCCAGCAGGCCCGGGGGCAGGGATCAGCCCCAGCATTTT. Its protein is CASRPGGRDQPQHF.

CDR3 DNA sequence: TGCGCCAGCGAGTCAGGGATTTACACAGATACGCAGTATTTT. Its protein product is CASESGIYTDTQYF. This chain joins TRBV10-1 and TRBJ2-3; a possible D gene is TRBD1 (5 bases). The CDR3 length is 14 residues. CDR1 is WNHNN and CDR2 is SYGVQD in the germline V gene (reference sequence). Deletions cut 8 bases from V and 2 bases from J, with 14 bases between.

The genes are TRBV7-3 and TRBJ2-3; D assignment may be TRBD1 or TRBD2 (5 bases each). The CDR3 runs to 15 residues. V dropped 4 bases and J dropped 3 bases, with 14 bases sitting between them. Germline V gene lookup returns CDR1 SGHTA and CDR2 FQGTGA. CDR3 region: CASSSRAGTTDTQYF. The CDR3 DNA is TGTGCCAGCAGCTCACGGGCTGGGACGACAGATACGCAGTATTTT. The full variable domain, completed using reference TRBV7-3 and TRBJ2-3, is GAGVSQTPSNKVTEKGKYVELRCDPISGHTALYWYRQSLGQGPEFLIYFQGTGAADDSGLPNDRFFAVRPEGSVSTLKIQRTERGDSAVYLCASSSRAGTTDTQYFGPGTRLTVL.

The V and J genes are TRBV4-3 and TRBJ2-7; D is unresolved. Germline values: CDR1 LGHNA, CDR2 YSLEER. The CDR3 extends over 17 amino acids. V was trimmed by 0 bases and J by 0 bases, leaving 15 bases between them. In DNA, the CDR3 is TGCGCCAGCAGCCAAGATAGGAGTTCTTTTAGCTCCTACGAGCAGTACTTC. Translated: CASSQDRSSFSSYEQYF.

The V and J genes are TRBV30 and TRBJ1-1; D perhaps matches TRBD1 (5 bases). CDR3 length equals 13 residues. With 3 bases removed from V and 1 base from J, the gap between germline ends came to 9 bases. The germline V gene has CDR1 GTSNPN and CDR2 SVGIG (reference sequence). The CDR3 reads CAWSTTGNTEAFF. CDR3 sequence (DNA): TGTGCCTGGAGCACTACAGGGAACACTGAAGCTTTCTTT.

The genes are TRBV7-9 and TRBJ2-1; D might be TRBD2 (7 bases). From germline, CDR1 is SEHNR and CDR2 FQNEAQ (reference sequence). Trimming removed 8 bases from V and 6 bases from J, with 14 bases in between. CDR3 length equals 13 residues. In DNA form, the CDR3 reads TGTGCCAGCGCTGGGGGGGCAGGCAATGAGCAGTTCTTC. It encodes CASAGGAGNEQFF.

Here the CDR3 reads CASSPQGYEQYF. DNA of the CDR3: TGTGCCAGCAGCCCCCAGGGCTACGAGCAGTACTTC. The gene calls are TRBV5-5 and TRBJ2-7, with a weak D call TRBD1 (5 bases). Trimming pared 4 bases from V and 3 bases from J, leaving 8 bases between. The CDR3 covers 12 residues. Germline-derived CDR1 and CDR2 are SGHKS and YYEKEE (reference sequence). Combining the CDR3 with reference TRBV5-5 and TRBJ2-7 gives the whole variable domain DAGVTQSPTHLIKTRGQQVTLRCSPISGHKSVSWYQQVLGQGPQFIFQYYEKEERGRGNFPDRFSARQFPNYSSELNVNALLLGDSALYLCASSPQGYEQYFGPGTRLTVT.

The chain couples TRBV6-1 to TRBJ1-1, with D unclear. Germline V CDR1 and CDR2: MNHNS, SASEGT. This CDR3 region has 13 residues. V lost 6 bases and J 0 bases, leaving 8 bases between the germline ends. The CDR3 bases are TGTGCCAGCAGAAGGAGTATGAACACTGAAGCTTTCTTT. It codes for CASRRSMNTEAFF.

The V gene is TRBV5-5, the J gene TRBJ1-3; D perhaps matches TRBD1 (5 bases). This CDR3 has 17 residues. From germline, CDR1 is SGHKS and CDR2 YYEKEE (reference sequence). V lost 3 bases to trimming and J lost 1 base, with 17 bases between them. The CDR3 coding sequence is TGTGCCAGCAGCTCCTCTATCGGGGGGGTTTCTGGAAACACCATATATTTT. It specifies CASSSSIGGVSGNTIYF.

The V and J genes are TRBV14 and TRBJ2-7; no definite D call. The V gene lost 0 bases and the J gene lost 6 bases, with 18 bases spanning the gap. The CDR3 runs to 16 residues. Looked up from germline, CDR1 is SGHDN and CDR2 is FVKESK. CDR3 nucleotides: TGTGCCAGCAGCCAAGATATTCGGGTTAACGTTGGCGAGCAGTACTTC. Protein: CASSQDIRVNVGEQYF.

The chain joins TRBV7-9 to TRBJ1-2, with no clear D. Germline V gives CDR1 SEHNR, CDR2 FQNEAQ (reference sequence). This CDR3 has 15 amino acids. Trimming stripped 6 bases from V and 4 bases from J, with 18 bases between. CDR3 nucleotides: TGTGCCAGCAGTTCGAATCCGGGAGAACTCTATGGCTACACCTTC. This codes for CASSSNPGELYGYTF.

The V and J genes are TRBV11-1 and TRBJ2-1; D gene ambiguous. This CDR3 is 14 amino acids long. The germline CDR1 and CDR2 sequences are SGHAT and FQDESV (reference sequence). The V gene lost 1 base and the J gene lost 0 bases, with 4 bases spanning the gap. CDR3 nucleotide sequence: TGTGCCAGCAGCTTAGGGGGCTCCTACAATGAGCAGTTCTTC. Protein product: CASSLGGSYNEQFF.

The V and J genes are TRBV19 and TRBJ2-1; 10 bases map to TRBD1. In germline, CDR1 is LNHDA, CDR2 SQIVND (reference sequence). CDR3 length: 15 residues. The J segment lost 10 bases and the V segment lost 4 bases, leaving 10 bases of the junction unmatched. The CDR3 nucleotides are TGTGCCAGTAGTACGTGGGGACAGGGGCGCAAGGAGCAGTTCTTC. As protein: CASSTWGQGRKEQFF. The full variable domain, with the rest looked up from reference TRBV19 and TRBJ2-1, is DGGITQSPKYLFRKEGQNVTLSCEQNLNHDAMYWYRQDPGQGLRLIYYSQIVNDFQKGDIAEGYSVSREKKESFPLTVTSAQKNPTAFYLCASSTWGQGRKEQFFGPGTRLTVL.

This chain joins TRBV19 and TRBJ1-1, with D possibly matching TRBD1 (6 bases). V gave up 8 bases and J gave up 3 bases, with 16 bases separating them. Germline CDR1 and CDR2: LNHDA and SQIVND (reference sequence). This CDR3 region has 14 residues. The CDR3 nucleotides read TGTGCCAGTTGCAGGGCCTCAGGGGACACTGAAGCTTTCTTT. Translating gives CASCRASGDTEAFF. Combining the CDR3 with reference TRBV19 and TRBJ1-1 gives the whole variable domain DGGITQSPKYLFRKEGQNVTLSCEQNLNHDAMYWYRQDPGQGLRLIYYSQIVNDFQKGDIAEGYSVSREKKESFPLTVTSAQKNPTAFYLCASCRASGDTEAFFGQGTRLTVV.

The chain combines TRBV5-1 with TRBJ2-1; D unresolved. Germline CDR1 reads SGHRS; CDR2 reads YFSETQ. V was cut by 0 bases and J by 9 bases, with 10 bases left in between. The CDR3 covers 13 residues. CDR3 coding DNA: TGCGCCAGCAGCTTGGATCCAGCAGGTGAGCAGTTCTTC. Protein sequence: CASSLDPAGEQFF.

This chain connects TRBV19 to TRBJ2-1; TRBD2 matches 9 bases. Germline V gene data show CDR1 as LNHDA and CDR2 as SQIVND (reference sequence). The J segment lost 4 bases and the V segment lost 4 bases, leaving 11 bases of the junction unmatched. The CDR3 runs 17 residues. CDR3 residues: CASSNYMREGSYNEQFF. CDR3 nucleotides: TGTGCCAGTAGTAATTATATGCGGGAGGGGTCGTACAATGAGCAGTTCTTC. Drawing the rest from reference TRBV19 and TRBJ2-1, the complete variable domain is DGGITQSPKYLFRKEGQNVTLSCEQNLNHDAMYWYRQDPGQGLRLIYYSQIVNDFQKGDIAEGYSVSREKKESFPLTVTSAQKNPTAFYLCASSNYMREGSYNEQFFGPGTRLTVL.

The sample holds one count of this clone. The chain joins TRBV5-5 to TRBJ2-5; unclear D gene. This CDR3 is 13 amino acids long. V lost 0 bases, J lost 5 bases, and 8 bases lay in between. Germline values: CDR1 SGHKS, CDR2 YYEKEE (reference sequence). CDR3 in amino acids: CASSLVRSETQYF. CDR3 DNA sequence: TGTGCCAGCAGCTTGGTGAGGTCGGAGACCCAGTACTTC.

This sequence joins TRBV18 and TRBJ1-4; D is ambiguous. This CDR3 is 12 amino acids long. Trimming removed 3 bases at V and 3 bases at J, with 2 bases between. The germline gives CDR1 KGHSH, CDR2 LQKENI. The CDR3, as DNA: TGTGCCAGCTCACCGGCTAATGAAAAACTGTTTTTT. Protein: CASSPANEKLFF.

The rearrangement joins TRBV9 to TRBJ2-1; 12 bases match TRBD2. Germline values: CDR1 SGDLS, CDR2 YYNGEE. CDR3 length equals 19 residues. The ends lost 6 bases at V and 6 bases at J; junction bases unmatched: 19. CDR3 sequence (DNA): TGTGCCAGCACCAGAGGACTAGCGGGGACCCTGATGGGCACCAATGAGCAGTTCTTC. It is translated as CASTRGLAGTLMGTNEQFF.

The chain links TRBV7-9 to TRBJ2-1, with TRBD1 as a possible D gene (6 bases). The CDR3 totals 17 residues. The V end lost 3 bases, the J end lost 0 bases, and 15 bases lay between the germline ends. The germline gives CDR1 SEHNR, CDR2 FQNEAQ (reference sequence). As DNA, the CDR3 is TGTGCCAGCAGCTTCCCCCGAAGGGGGAGCTCCTACAATGAGCAGTTCTTC. This codes for CASSFPRRGSSYNEQFF. The variable domain in full, completed from reference TRBV7-9 and TRBJ2-1, reads DTGVSQNPRHKITKRGQNVTFRCDPISEHNRLYWYRQTLGQGPEFLTYFQNEAQLEKSRLLSDRFSAERPKGSFSTLEIQRTEQGDSAMYLCASSFPRRGSSYNEQFFGPGTRLTVL.

The chain has TRBV5-1 and TRBJ1-1; 7 nucleotides align to TRBD1. Per germline, CDR1 SGHRS and CDR2 YFSETQ. CDR3 length: 18 residues. J was trimmed by 0 bases and V by 0 bases; bases with no gene match: 11. The CDR3 loop is CASSLETVTGFMNTEAFF. DNA for the CDR3: TGCGCCAGCAGCTTGGAAACCGTGACAGGGTTTATGAACACTGAAGCTTTCTTT.

The chain combines TRBV30 with TRBJ2-4; D ambiguous. Germline CDR1 is GTSNPN and CDR2 is SVGIG (reference sequence). Between the trimmed V and J ends, which lost 4 bases and 3 bases, there was a span of 10 bases. The length of the CDR3 is 13 residues. The CDR3 loop is CAWKAADKNIQYF. Here the CDR3 DNA reads TGTGCCTGGAAGGCGGCTGACAAAAACATTCAGTACTTC.

The chain uses TRBV7-9 and TRBJ2-1; D is uncertain. Trimming shortened V by 1 base and J by 8 bases, and 6 bases separated the two germline ends. CDR1 is SEHNR and CDR2 is FQNEAQ in the germline V gene (reference sequence). This CDR3 region has 12 residues. Here the CDR3 DNA reads TGTGCCAGCAGCTTAGGACGGGATGAGCAGTTCTTC. Amino acids: CASSLGRDEQFF.

This clone was detected only a few times. The V and J genes are TRBV29-1 and TRBJ1-4, with D unresolved. V gave up 5 bases and J gave up 7 bases, with 14 bases separating them. The CDR3 contains 13 residues. Per the germline V gene, CDR1 is SQVTM and CDR2 is ANQGSEA. CDR3 sequence reads: CSVLPEGGEKLFF. The CDR3 DNA sequence: TGCAGCGTTCTCCCGGAGGGAGGTGAAAAACTGTTTTTT.

The rearrangement uses TRBV2 and TRBJ2-7; D gene unclear. The CDR3 has 14 residues. Germline CDR1 SNHLY, CDR2 FYNNEI. V shed 4 bases and J shed 2 bases, with 12 bases lying between them. In nucleotides, the CDR3 is TGTGCCAGCAGTGGAGTAAATAGGGCCTACGAGCAGTACTTC. Translating it yields CASSGVNRAYEQYF.

This clone was observed a single time. The rearrangement joins TRBV25-1 to TRBJ1-6; weak D call: TRBD1 (6 bases). The V end lost 6 bases, the J end lost 2 bases, and 11 bases lay between the germline ends. Germline V gene sequence: CDR1 MGHDK, CDR2 SYGVNS. CDR3 size: 15 residues. The CDR3 DNA is TGTGCCAGCAGACCCAGGGGCGCCTATAATTCACCCCTCCACTTT. Translating it yields CASRPRGAYNSPLHF.

The rearrangement links TRBV6-5 to TRBJ2-1; TRBD1 aligns across 7 bases. CDR3 length equals 15 residues. CDR1 and CDR2 (germline): MNHEY, SVGAGI. Trimming removed 5 bases from V and 6 bases from J; junction bases left unmatched: 10. The CDR3 DNA reads TGTGCCAGCAGTCCGGGACAGTTGACCCGCAATGAGCAGTTCTTC. Amino acid sequence: CASSPGQLTRNEQFF.